One and the same sample provided the 25 T cell receptor beta chains below, sequenced in a study of shared clonotypes between healthy human individuals. Sequenced by immunoSEQ multiplex PCR; TCRdb stores in-frame clones only, minus some. The sample holds hundreds of thousands of clones; 60% to 80% are singletons and the top ten take about 11%. What was sequenced was PBMCs. These TCRs come from a woman between 40 and 50 years old in good health. Some clones in this sample may be carry-over from other donors' samples.

As for this clone: This sample also contains other DNA sequences that code for the same CDR3. This chain connects TRBV9 to TRBJ2-2, with D hard to call. V dropped 0 bases and J dropped 1 base, with 4 bases sitting between them. In germline, CDR1 is SGDLS, CDR2 YYNGEE. The CDR3 spans 14 residues. CDR3 in DNA: TGTGCCAGCAGCGTAGTTGGGAACACCGGGGAGCTGTTTTTT. Translated: CASSVVGNTGELFF.

Comments on this clone: Other DNA sequences in this sample translate to the same CDR3. V is TRBV28 and J is TRBJ2-1; D is ambiguous. The germline V and J ends were trimmed by 3 bases and 6 bases, with 6 bases remaining between them. The germline gives CDR1 MDHEN, CDR2 SYDVKM. This CDR3 region has 12 residues. The CDR3 sequence: CASSLLRNEQFF. Written as DNA, the CDR3 is TGTGCCAGCAGTTTGTTACGCAATGAGCAGTTCTTC.

The V call is TRBV29-1, the J call TRBJ2-5; a weak D match, TRBD2 (6 bases). The tail of the sequence fits TRBJ2-7 better, so the J call may be wrong. CDR3 length equals 12 residues. Germline V gene lookup returns CDR1 SQVTM and CDR2 ANQGSEA. CDR3 nucleotides: TGCAGCGGGACGGGACTGGCCTACGAGCAGTACTTC. The encoded protein is CSGTGLAYEQYF.

The V gene is TRBV6-6, the J gene TRBJ1-1; TRBD1 is a possible D gene (6 bases). With 6 bases removed from V and 1 base from J, the gap between germline ends came to 12 bases. The CDR3 runs 14 residues. Germline CDR1 reads MNHNY; CDR2 reads SVGAGI (reference sequence). The CDR3 DNA sequence: TGTGCCAGCAGGTCGACAGGCCCGAACACTGAAGCTTTCTTT. Translating gives CASRSTGPNTEAFF.

This clone has a handful of counts. V is TRBV2 and J is TRBJ2-5, with TRBD2 matching over 8 bases. V trimming: 4 bases; J trimming: 1 base; junction bases outside the gene matches: 5. Germline CDR1 SNHLY, CDR2 FYNNEI. The CDR3 sequence is 15 residues long. The CDR3 bases are TGTGCCAGCAGTGTCGGGGGGGTGCCCCAAGAGACCCAGTACTTC. It yields the protein CASSVGGVPQETQYF. The whole variable domain, remainder taken from reference TRBV2 and TRBJ2-5, is EPEVTQTPSHQVTQMGQEVILRCVPISNHLYFYWYRQILGQKVEFLVSFYNNEISEKSEIFDDQFSVERPDGSNFTLKIRSTKLEDSAMYFCASSVGGVPQETQYFGPGTRLLVL.

V usage is TRBV18 and J usage is TRBJ2-6; D is undetermined. The CDR3 consists of 17 residues. From germline, CDR1 is KGHSH and CDR2 LQKENI. V was pared by 2 bases and J by 0 bases, with 11 bases between. CDR3: CASSPIPPSSGANVLTF. The CDR3 bases are TGTGCCAGCTCACCAATACCCCCTAGCTCTGGGGCCAACGTCCTGACTTTC.

The chain employs TRBV11-2 and TRBJ2-5, with 7 bases aligning to TRBD2. The CDR3 length is 16 residues. J gave up 4 bases and V 1 base, and 9 bases lay outside the gene matches. Germline V CDR1 and CDR2: SGHAT, FQNNGV. CDR3 nucleotide sequence: TGTGCCAGCAGCTTAGTCGGCGGGAGCAATGGAGAGACCCAGTACTTC. This translates into CASSLVGGSNGETQYF.

The rearrangement uses TRBV28 and TRBJ1-5, with D maybe TRBD1 (6 bases). CDR3 length: 14 amino acids. V dropped 8 bases and J dropped 4 bases, with 15 bases sitting between them. Germline CDR1 MDHEN, CDR2 SYDVKM. DNA of the CDR3: TGTGCCAGCTCTGGACAGCTCCCGAATCAGCCCCAGCATTTT. As protein: CASSGQLPNQPQHF.

This chain joins TRBV9 and TRBJ2-1; 13 bases line up with TRBD2. The CDR3 has 15 amino acids. V lost 4 bases, J lost 10 bases, and 8 bases stayed unmatched. Germline CDR1 reads SGDLS; CDR2 reads YYNGEE. CDR3 DNA sequence: TGTGCCAGCAGCAAACTAGCGGGGGGGACGGTGGAGCAGTTCTTC. It translates to CASSKLAGGTVEQFF.

The chain couples TRBV11-2 to TRBJ2-1; 8 nucleotides line up with TRBD1. The CDR3 covers 16 residues. Looked up from germline, CDR1 is SGHAT and CDR2 is FQNNGV. V trimming: 5 bases; J trimming: 5 bases; junction bases outside the gene matches: 11. CDR3 DNA sequence: TGTGCCAGCAGCCCCAGGTGGGGGACAGGCAACAATGAGCAGTTCTTC. This encodes CASSPRWGTGNNEQFF.

The chain has TRBV28 and TRBJ2-7; D may match TRBD1 or TRBD2 (5 bases each). CDR3 size: 13 residues. From germline, CDR1 is MDHEN and CDR2 SYDVKM. CDR3 in amino acids: CALSTHSGAEQYF. The CDR3, as DNA: TGTGCTCTGTCAACCCATTCCGGGGCCGAGCAGTACTTC.

Regarding this clone: Just one base apart from a much larger clone, this may be a read error. In the same sample, other DNA sequences code for this CDR3. V gene TRBV25-1 combines with J gene TRBJ2-6; D uncertain. The CDR3 has 16 residues. Germline V gene lookup returns CDR1 MGHDK and CDR2 SYGVNS. Trimming pared 3 bases from V and 0 bases from J, leaving 9 bases between. The CDR3: CASSEGGSSGANVLTF. CDR3 DNA: TGTGCCAGCAGTGAGGGCGGTAGCTCTGGGGCCAACGTCCTGACTTTC.

This sequence joins TRBV7-8 and TRBJ2-7; D is perhaps TRBD1 (6 bases). Germline assignment: CDR1 SGHVS and CDR2 FQNEAQ. The CDR3 is 16 residues long. The V gene lost 5 bases and the J gene lost 1 base, with 18 bases spanning the gap. For the CDR3, the DNA is TGTGCCAGCAGCCCGCAAACAGGGACGGGGTCCTACGAGCAGTACTTC. Its protein is CASSPQTGTGSYEQYF.

The chain is built from TRBV7-2 and TRBJ2-3, with TRBD2 identical over 10 bases. The CDR3 is 16 amino acids. J was trimmed by 5 bases and V by 1 base; bases with no gene match: 6. Germline V gives CDR1 SGHTA, CDR2 FQGNSA. The CDR3 is CASSLVSLAGVDTQYF. The CDR3 DNA sequence: TGTGCCAGCAGCTTAGTGTCCCTAGCGGGAGTAGATACGCAGTATTTT.

The J gene is TRBJ2-1, the V gene TRBV5-1; 13 bases fit TRBD2. This CDR3 is 15 amino acids long. CDR1 and CDR2 (germline): SGHRS, YFSETQ. J lost 11 bases, V lost 4 bases, and 9 bases had no gene match. CDR3 amino acids: CASSPGGTSGAQQFF. CDR3 bases: TGCGCCAGCAGCCCCGGTGGGACTAGCGGGGCCCAGCAGTTCTTC.

The J gene is TRBJ2-5, the V gene TRBV7-2, with unresolved D. Per germline, CDR1 SGHTA and CDR2 FQGNSA. Trimming took off 4 bases at V and 4 bases at J, with 7 bases between the two ends. The CDR3 consists of 12 residues. CDR3 coding DNA: TGTGCCAGCAGCTCCCCCGGAGAGACCCAGTACTTC. Protein: CASSSPGETQYF.

Only a few counts were recorded for this clone. The chain carries TRBV30 and TRBJ1-5; D may be TRBD1 (5 bases). Germline V gene sequence: CDR1 GTSNPN, CDR2 SVGIG (reference sequence). Trimming took off 2 bases at V and 3 bases at J, with 14 bases between the two ends. The CDR3 sequence is 15 residues long. CDR3 nucleotides: TGTGCCTGGAGTACGGGGCAGCTATACAATCAGCCCCAGCATTTT. This gives the protein CAWSTGQLYNQPQHF.

CDR3 residues: CASQDRASYNEQFF. CDR3 coding DNA: TGTGCCAGCCAGGACAGGGCGTCCTACAATGAGCAGTTCTTC. The chain combines TRBV6-5 with TRBJ2-1, with TRBD1 identical over 8 bases. V trimming: 8 bases; J trimming: 1 base; junction bases outside the gene matches: 4. CDR1 is MNHEY, CDR2 SVGAGI, per germline. The CDR3 has 14 residues.

The V gene is TRBV28, the J gene TRBJ1-2; possibly TRBD1 for D (6 bases). Trimming left V 3 bases short and J 8 bases short, with 22 bases between. The CDR3 length is 16 residues. The germline V gene encodes CDR1 MDHEN and CDR2 SYDVKM. The CDR3 protein is CASSFQHPTGSGGYTF. The CDR3 DNA reads as TGTGCCAGCAGTTTCCAACACCCCACAGGGTCGGGGGGCTACACCTTC.

The V gene is TRBV4-2, the J gene TRBJ2-5; tentatively, D is TRBD2 (6 bases). V gave up 1 base and J gave up 5 bases, with 17 bases separating them. The V gene's germline CDR1 is LGHNA and CDR2 YNFKEQ. CDR3 size: 16 residues. CDR3 in DNA: TGTGCCAGCAGCCAAGCGATGGCCGGGAGTATCGAGACCCAGTACTTC. Protein product: CASSQAMAGSIETQYF.

This rearrangement joins TRBV5-6 to TRBJ1-3, with D unclear. The CDR3 is 14 residues long. Trimming took 3 bases from V and 0 from J, leaving 7 bases between them. The germline gives CDR1 SGHDT, CDR2 YYEEEE. DNA for the CDR3: TGTGCCAGCAGCTCGCAGAGCTCTGGAAACACCATATATTTT. It is translated as CASSSQSSGNTIYF.

This clone was counted once. Since a far larger clone is one base different, this is likely a read error. The gene calls are TRBV5-1 and TRBJ2-5; no definite D call. The CDR3 is 15 amino acids. The V and J ends lost 3 bases and 2 bases respectively, with 14 bases between them. CDR1 is SGHRS, CDR2 YFSETQ, per germline. The CDR3 nucleotides read TGCGCCAGCAGCTCGGAGTTAAGGATACAAGAGACCCAGTACTTC. Protein: CASSSELRIQETQYF.

The genes are TRBV10-3 and TRBJ2-7; 8 nucleotides line up with TRBD1. The V segment lost 6 bases and the J segment 8 bases; nucleotides outside the gene matches: 12. The length of the CDR3 is 14 residues. Germline-derived CDR1 and CDR2 are ENHRY and SYGVKD. The CDR3 DNA is TGTGCCATCAGGATGGACAGGGCAGAGTGGAAGCAGTACTTC. It specifies CAIRMDRAEWKQYF.

This chain connects TRBV19 to TRBJ1-2; 7 bases align to TRBD1. Germline CDR1 and CDR2: LNHDA and SQIVND (reference sequence). J gave up 5 bases and V 7 bases, and 7 bases lay outside the gene matches. The CDR3 spans 13 residues. For the CDR3, the DNA is TGTGCCAGTAATGACAGGGCGAGGTATGGCTACACCTTC. Protein product: CASNDRARYGYTF.

J is TRBJ1-5 and V is TRBV2, with D possibly matching TRBD1 (5 bases). Per the germline V gene, CDR1 is SNHLY and CDR2 is FYNNEI. The CDR3 spans 14 residues. V shed 6 bases and J shed 6 bases, with 15 bases lying between them. CDR3: CASRGGGAGQPQHF. CDR3 DNA: TGTGCCAGCAGGGGAGGAGGGGCCGGTCAGCCCCAGCATTTT.